These T cell receptor beta chains were read from a single sample in a study of human T cells and chemical hapten exposure. TCRdb redid the calling of the RACE reads with MiXCR, one entry per CDR3 protein. The sample holds roughly 380,000 distinct CDR3 sequences, approximately 5% seen once. The input for sequencing was whole blood, taken in connection with sensitization to the hapten diphenylcyclopropenone (DPC). These receptors were collected from a woman aged 50 to 60 with alopecia areata. Some clones in this sample may be carry-over from other donors' samples. Each CDR3 is given with its conserved first and last residue. Each record gives: V gene, D gene, clone size, J gene, CDR3 protein, CDR3 DNA. The D gene is left open where the match is weak. A row's size may be missing; if present it is once, few, many or a size class.

>TRBV3-1|TRBD1|many|TRBJ2-4
CASSQDRQGALVGQYF
TGTGCCAGCAGCCAAGATCGGCAGGGGGCCCTAGTTGGTCAGTACTTC
>TRBV11-2|.|many|TRBJ1-4
CASSSLWGRGNEKLFF
TGTGCCAGCAGCTCCCTTTGGGGAAGGGGAAATGAAAAACTGTTTTTT
>TRBV5-4|.|.|TRBJ2-5
CASSVPAGETQYF
TGTGCCAGCAGCGTACCAGCGGGAGAGACCCAGTACTTC
>TRBV5-1|.|.|TRBJ1-2
CASSLDGSYGYTF
TGCGCCAGCAGCTTGGACGGCAGCTATGGCTACACCTTC
>TRBV7-8|.|few|TRBJ2-3
CASLSGTDTQYF
TGTGCCAGCTTGTCCGGGACAGATACGCAGTATTTT
>TRBV3-1|.|many|TRBJ2-1
CASSQLQETVF
TGTGCCAGCAGCCAACTACAGGAAACCGTCTTC
>TRBV7-2|.|many|TRBJ1-4
CASSHGQIRANEKLFF
TGTGCCAGCAGCCACGGGCAGATAAGGGCTAATGAAAAACTGTTTTTT
>TRBV27|.|few|TRBJ2-1
CASSLWDGDNEQFF
TGTGCCAGCAGTTTATGGGACGGAGACAATGAGCAGTTCTTC
>TRBV4-1|TRBD1|many|TRBJ2-3
CASRGTGTGDTQYF
TGCGCCAGCAGAGGGACGGGGACAGGCGATACGCAGTATTTT
>TRBV27|.|.|TRBJ1-1
CASSFHRGTEAFF
TGTGCCAGCAGTTTCCACCGGGGCACTGAAGCTTTCTTT
>TRBV5-1|.|many|TRBJ2-5
CASSRVRAAEVQETQYF
TGCGCCAGCAGCCGGGTGCGTGCGGCCGAGGTTCAAGAGACCCAGTACTTC
>TRBV7-6|TRBD2|many|TRBJ2-5
CASSPSAGGEETQYF
TGTGCCAGCAGCCCCTCAGCCGGGGGGGAAGAGACCCAGTACTTC
>TRBV5-4|TRBD1|many|TRBJ2-7
CASYDTGGYEQYF
TGTGCCAGCTACGACACAGGGGGATACGAGCAGTACTTC
>TRBV5-1|TRBD2|many|TRBJ2-1
CASSLLAGGYNEQFF
TGTGCCAGCAGCCTACTAGCGGGGGGGTACAATGAGCAGTTCTTC
>TRBV7-2|.|.|TRBJ2-3
CASSFRGSPDTQYF
TGTGCCAGCAGCTTCAGGGGCTCCCCAGATACGCAGTATTTT
>TRBV6-6|.|few|TRBJ1-1
CASSYWRDGTEAFF
TGTGCCAGCAGTTACTGGCGGGACGGCACTGAAGCTTTCTTT
>TRBV6-2/TRBV6-3|TRBD1|few|TRBJ2-1
CASSKQGWTYNEQFF
TGTGCCAGCAGTAAACAGGGGTGGACCTACAATGAGCAGTTCTTC
>TRBV29-1|TRBD2|few|TRBJ2-7
CSVPAGGGTWEQYF
TGCAGCGTACCTGCTGGCGGGGGGACCTGGGAGCAGTACTTC
>TRBV29-1|TRBD2|many|TRBJ2-5
CSARGSGIETQYF
TGCAGCGCAAGGGGCAGCGGGATTGAGACCCAGTACTTC
>TRBV5-1|.|few|TRBJ1-6
CASSFEGGTDNSPLHF
TGCGCCAGCAGCTTTGAGGGGGGTACCGACAATTCACCCCTCCACTTT
>TRBV12-3/TRBV12-4|.|many|TRBJ2-5
CASSFQGPETQYF
TGTGCCAGCAGTTTCCAGGGGCCAGAGACCCAGTACTTC
>TRBV5-1|TRBD1|.|TRBJ2-3
CASSPGQGAGDTQYF
TGCGCCAGCAGCCCGGGACAGGGGGCCGGAGATACGCAGTATTTT
>TRBV12-3/TRBV12-4|TRBD1|few|TRBJ1-1
CASSLGDRLNTEAFF
TGTGCCAGCAGTTTGGGGGACAGGCTGAACACTGAAGCTTTCTTT
>TRBV5-1|.|few|TRBJ2-1
CASSRDFYNEQFF
TGCGCCAGCAGCCGGGACTTCTACAATGAGCAGTTCTTC
>TRBV7-9|.|many|TRBJ2-2
CASSFANTGELFF
TGTGCCAGCAGCTTCGCGAACACCGGGGAGCTGTTTTTT
>TRBV5-1|.|many|TRBJ1-1
CASSHGGSNTEAFF
TGCGCCAGCAGCCACGGGGGCTCGAACACTGAAGCTTTCTTT
>TRBV20-1|.|.|TRBJ1-4
CSARDKPAGELFF
TGCAGTGCTAGGGATAAGCCGGCGGGAGAACTGTTTTTT
>TRBV6-2/TRBV6-3|TRBD1|many|TRBJ2-3
CASSYDSRGRITDTQYF
TGTGCCAGCAGTTACGACAGCAGGGGGCGAATCACAGATACGCAGTATTTT
>TRBV6-1|.|.|TRBJ1-1
CASSDGILNTEAFF
TGTGCCAGCAGTGACGGGATTTTGAACACTGAAGCTTTCTTT
>TRBV5-6|.|.|TRBJ2-1
CASSVGTTEQFF
TGTGCCAGCAGCGTAGGGACAACAGAGCAGTTCTTC
>TRBV19|.|.|TRBJ1-5
CASTTGPPHQPQHF
TGTGCCAGTACCACAGGACCTCCCCATCAGCCCCAGCATTTT
>TRBV6-2/TRBV6-3|.|many|TRBJ2-1
CASSSDGDNEQFF
TGTGCCAGCAGCAGCGACGGTGACAATGAGCAGTTCTTC
>TRBV4-2|.|few|TRBJ1-1
CASSQRLDTEAFF
TGTGCCAGCAGCCAACGACTGGACACTGAAGCTTTCTTT
>TRBV28|.|many|TRBJ1-5
CASSFFGGNQPQHF
TGTGCCAGCAGTTTTTTCGGGGGCAATCAGCCCCAGCATTTT
>TRBV6-5|.|few|TRBJ2-5
CASSYSSSGDQETQYF
TGTGCCAGCAGTTACTCGAGTTCAGGGGACCAAGAGACCCAGTACTTC
>TRBV11-2|.|many|TRBJ2-7
CASSLGRDSLYEQYF
TGTGCCAGCAGCTTGGGGCGGGACTCCCTCTACGAGCAGTACTTC
>TRBV29-1|.|many|TRBJ2-1
CSVEHRVNEQFF
TGCAGCGTTGAGCACAGGGTGAATGAGCAGTTCTTC
>TRBV27|.|many|TRBJ1-5
CASSFGSGYSNQPQHF
.
>TRBV28|TRBD2|many|TRBJ2-1
CASSSSGLAGNEQFF
TGTGCCAGCAGTTCATCGGGACTAGCGGGAAATGAGCAGTTCTTC
>TRBV29-1|.|few|TRBJ2-3
CSVRHGGDRNTQYF
TGCAGCGTTCGACATGGGGGGGACAGAAATACGCAGTATTTT
>TRBV28|TRBD1|few|TRBJ2-4
CASSYPTGIGAKNIQYF
TGTGCCAGCAGTTACCCGACAGGGATCGGAGCCAAAAACATTCAGTACTTC
>TRBV7-6|TRBD2|many|TRBJ2-3
CASSPRPAGEGDTQYF
TGTGCCAGCAGCCCGCGGCCAGCGGGAGAAGGAGATACGCAGTATTTT
>TRBV6-5|.|.|TRBJ2-5
CASSSELRRTTQYF
TGTGCCAGCAGTTCTGAACTACGAAGAACGACCCAGTACTTC
>TRBV30|.|.|TRBJ1-4
CAWSPRVWTNEKLFF
TGTGCCTGGAGTCCCAGGGTTTGGACTAATGAAAAACTGTTTTTT
>TRBV9|.|many|TRBJ2-1
CASSVEEYNEQFF
TGTGCCAGCAGCGTAGAAGAGTACAATGAGCAGTTCTTC
>TRBV18|TRBD1|few|TRBJ1-5
CASSLRDRGFSNQPQHF
TGTGCCAGCTCACTCCGGGACAGGGGGTTTAGCAATCAGCCCCAGCATTTT
>TRBV5-1|.|many|TRBJ1-2
CASSLAHNYGYTF
TGCGCCAGCAGCTTGGCCCACAACTATGGCTACACCTTC
>TRBV7-2|TRBD2|many|TRBJ2-7
CASSLVAGGASYEQYF
TGTGCCAGCAGCTTAGTGGCGGGAGGGGCCTCCTACGAGCAGTACTTC
>TRBV2|.|.|TRBJ2-4
CASSERAVQQNIQNF
TGTGCCAGCAGTGAAAGGGCAGTACAACAAAACATTCAGAACTTC
>TRBV5-1|.|many|TRBJ2-7
CASSLNGGYEQYF
TGCGCCAGCAGCTTAAATGGGGGCTACGAGCAGTACTTC
>TRBV14|.|.|TRBJ1-1
CASSPLDQTEAFF
TGTGCCAGCAGCCCACTAGACCAGACTGAAGCTTTCTTT
>TRBV12-3/TRBV12-4|.|many|TRBJ1-1
CASRAPGAGGTEAFF
TGTGCCAGCAGAGCGCCAGGGGCTGGGGGCACTGAAGCTTTCTTT
>TRBV12-3/TRBV12-4|.|many|TRBJ1-6
CASSLGIGSPLHF
TGTGCCAGCAGCCTAGGGATCGGTTCACCCCTCCACTTT
>TRBV20-1|TRBD1|many|TRBJ1-5
CSARDLGQGTQPQHF
TGCAGTGCTAGGGACCTTGGACAGGGAACTCAGCCCCAGCATTTT
>TRBV20-1|TRBD2|many|TRBJ2-6
CSARASLAGGFYGANVLTF
TGCAGTGCTAGAGCTTCCCTAGCGGGAGGTTTTTACGGGGCCAACGTCCTGACTTTC
>TRBV11-2|.|many|TRBJ2-1
CASSLSTENVHNEQFF
TGTGCCAGCAGCCTTTCGACCGAGAACGTTCACAATGAGCAGTTCTTC
>TRBV5-1|.|many|TRBJ1-1
CASSRDRLNTEAFF
TGCGCCAGCAGCCGTGACAGGTTGAACACTGAAGCTTTCTTT